Listed below are T cell receptor beta chains from one sample, sequenced in a study of T cells in tuberculosis. Produced via immunoSEQ multiplex PCR; TCRdb's table is partial and in-frame only. Among approximately 31,000 clones listed, about 84% were seen once. Material: PBMCs, obtained at tuberculosis diagnosis. The receptors originated from an adult with tuberculosis. CDR3s leave out the opening cysteine and the closing phenylalanine or tryptophan.

J gene	CDR3 length	V gene	CDR3 protein
TRBJ1-6	13	TRBV25-1	ASSDFVPGDSPLH
TRBJ1-5	16	TRBV27	ASRVGTGGNLFNQPQH
TRBJ2-2	14	TRBV28	ASSPPRAGATGELF
TRBJ2-7	14	TRBV4-2	ASSPRGQGIPYEQY
TRBJ2-3	14	TRBV5-1	ASSSTSGASTDTQY
TRBJ2-7	12	TRBV14	ASSRGREAYEQY
TRBJ2-3	13	TRBV14	ASSQGIASTDTQY
TRBJ2-1	15	TRBV11-2	ASSLKVSGRSNNEQF
TRBJ1-2	16	TRBV13	ASSGRDRGVIANYGYT
TRBJ2-5	14	TRBV2	ASSDLAADGGETQY
TRBJ1-5	14	TRBV19	ASSTSLGGLNQPQH
TRBJ2-1	11	TRBV9	ASSVSTHNEQF
TRBJ1-2	11	TRBV18	ASSDTGLYGYT
TRBJ1-1	13	TRBV18	ASSPLLKGGTEAF
TRBJ2-7	13	TRBV6-5	ASSRNTRSSYEQY
TRBJ1-2	13	TRBV19	ASSFGDRGSWGYT
TRBJ2-3	11	TRBV7-3	ASSSGTGDTQY
TRBJ2-7	11	TRBV11-2	ASSPGTNYEQY
TRBJ2-5	12	TRBV6-6	ASSYSNRVETQY
TRBJ2-1	13	TRBV6-1	ASSQTSGRSNEQF
TRBJ2-7	11	TRBV18	ASSYGRSYEQY
TRBJ1-5	11	TRBV25-1	ASSETVSQPQH
TRBJ2-7	11	TRBV7-9	ASSTWTSYEQY
TRBJ2-2	14	TRBV2	ASRAGGVSVTGELF
TRBJ1-1	15	TRBV25-1	ASSSSPGQGRGTEAF
TRBJ2-7	11	TRBV9	ASNRGKEVEQY
TRBJ2-5	13	TRBV5-5	ASSFNSGFEETQY
TRBJ2-7	12	TRBV11-2	ASSLVDSAYEQY
TRBJ2-7	11	TRBV15	ATSRASAYEQY
TRBJ1-5	14	TRBV5-1	ASSLTAGANNQPQH
TRBJ2-3	11	TRBV5-6	ASSGAGPRAQY
TRBJ1-1	13	TRBV19	ASTTGGGFIREAF
TRBJ2-5	10	TRBV19	ASSDRGETQY
TRBJ1-2	9	TRBV20-1	SARQVYGYT
TRBJ1-1	9	TRBV30	AWKITGGLR
TRBJ2-3	14	TRBV6-5	ASSYSMMAGEDTQY
TRBJ1-5	12	TRBV2	ASARQGGNQPQH
TRBJ1-2	12	TRBV6-5	ASSYPGGADGYT